Presented here are 21 T cell receptor beta chains from one specimen sequenced in a study of response to subunit inactivated influenza vaccine. MiXCR, run by TCRdb on the RT-PCR reads, gives a single entry per CDR3 protein. The sample contains around 850,000 distinct CDR3 sequences, 18% of which appear only once. Here the sequenced sample was PBMCs from blood, taken approximately 5 days after vaccination. Source of these receptors: a man aged 50 to 60 who received an inactivated influenza vaccine.

The rearrangement joins TRBV5-1 to TRBJ1-1; D is ambiguous. Germline values: CDR1 SGHRS, CDR2 YFSETQ. V lost 3 bases, J lost 3 bases, and 9 bases lay in between. The CDR3 totals 13 residues. Here the CDR3 reads CASSSMSHTEAFF. The CDR3 bases are TGCGCCAGCAGCTCGATGAGTCACACTGAAGCTTTCTTT.

This clonotype was observed at least ten times. The rearrangement joins TRBV10-2 to TRBJ2-7; maybe TRBD1 (6 bases). CDR1 and CDR2 from the germline V gene are WSHSY and SAAADI. The CDR3 runs to 14 residues. V lost 8 bases and J 2 bases, leaving 16 bases between the germline ends. Here the CDR3 DNA reads TGCGCCAGCGGGGTACAGGGCTTGGCCTACGAGCAGTACTTC. This translates into CASGVQGLAYEQYF.

The genes are TRBV4-3 and TRBJ2-1, with unresolved D. The CDR3 covers 14 residues. Trimming took off 3 bases at V and 4 bases at J, with 10 bases between the two ends. Germline CDR1 is LGHNA and CDR2 is YSLEER. The CDR3 sequence is CASSQGLYYNEQFF. The CDR3 nucleotides read TGCGCCAGCAGCCAGGGCCTGTATTACAATGAGCAGTTCTTC.

V gene TRBV28 combines with J gene TRBJ1-5; D is unresolved. This CDR3 has 14 residues. The V and J ends lost 6 bases and 2 bases respectively, with 11 bases between them. Looked up from germline, CDR1 is MDHEN and CDR2 is SYDVKM. Here the CDR3 reads CASSLYMGNQPQHF. In DNA form, the CDR3 reads TGTGCCAGCAGCCTCTATATGGGCAATCAGCCCCAGCATTTT.

This clonotype was detected a few times. The V and J genes are TRBV7-2 and TRBJ2-3; D is ambiguous. V dropped 0 bases and J dropped 0 bases, with 10 bases sitting between them. The CDR3 contains 16 residues. Germline-derived CDR1 and CDR2 are SGHTA and FQGNSA. This CDR3 reads CASSLAAQSSTDTQYF. The CDR3 DNA is TGTGCCAGCAGCTTAGCGGCACAATCCAGCACAGATACGCAGTATTTT.

The chain joins TRBV12-3 or TRBV12-4 to TRBJ2-3; 8 nucleotides match TRBD2. The CDR3 spans 15 residues. V lost 4 bases to trimming and J lost 2 bases; unmatched junction nucleotides: 5. CDR3 loop: CASSSYSGATDTQYF. Written as DNA, the CDR3 is TGTGCCAGCAGTTCGTATAGCGGGGCCACAGATACGCAGTATTTT.

The chain links TRBV6-2 or TRBV6-3 to TRBJ1-5; 8 bases are shared with TRBD1. The CDR3 totals 16 residues. Per the germline V gene, CDR1 is MNHEY and CDR2 is SVGEGT. Trimming removed 7 bases from V and 0 bases from J; junction bases left unmatched: 8. The CDR3, as DNA: TGTGCCAGCAAACACCGGGACAGGTATAGCAATCAGCCCCAGCATTTT. It is translated as CASKHRDRYSNQPQHF.

This clonotype was counted between two and nine times. V usage is TRBV24-1 and J usage is TRBJ2-1, with 14 bases aligning to TRBD2. V lost 3 bases and J lost 9; bases outside the gene matches: 3. Germline lookup yields CDR1 KGHDR and CDR2 SFDVKD. CDR3 length: 15 amino acids. CDR3 sequence reads: CATSDGTSGSFEQFF. The CDR3 DNA reads as TGTGCCACCAGTGATGGGACTAGCGGGAGCTTTGAGCAGTTCTTC.

This clonotype has only one observation. The chain has TRBV5-8 and TRBJ1-6; 8 positions agree with TRBD1. The CDR3 runs 17 residues. Germline V gene lookup returns CDR1 SGHTS and CDR2 YDEGEE. J lost 2 bases, V lost 0 bases, and 4 bases had no gene match. The CDR3 here is CASSLAQGATYNSPLHF. The CDR3 region has the DNA TGTGCCAGCAGCTTGGCCCAGGGGGCAACCTATAATTCACCCCTCCACTTT.

The chain couples TRBV24-1 to TRBJ2-2, with no clear D. Trimming took off 4 bases at V and 6 bases at J, with 17 bases between the two ends. CDR3 length: 16 residues. CDR1 KGHDR and CDR2 SFDVKD come from the germline V gene. As DNA, the CDR3 is TGTGCCACCAGTGACTCGTCGAGACTCCCCCCCGGGGAGCTGTTTTTT. It specifies CATSDSSRLPPGELFF.

The rearrangement joins TRBV7-6 to TRBJ2-2; 8 nucleotides agree with TRBD2. The CDR3 extends over 16 amino acids. Looked up from germline, CDR1 is SGHVS and CDR2 is FNYEAQ. V lost 1 base and J lost 2; bases outside the gene matches: 3. The CDR3 is CASSLVTSGNTGELFF. In DNA form, the CDR3 reads TGTGCCAGCAGCTTAGTTACTAGCGGAAACACCGGGGAGCTGTTTTTT.

This chain uses TRBV5-1 with TRBJ2-3; 9 nucleotides align to TRBD1. The trim removed 4 bases at V and 2 bases at J, leaving 5 bases unmatched. The germline CDR1 and CDR2 sequences are SGHRS and YFSETQ. The length of the CDR3 is 15 residues. The CDR3 protein is CASSGRDRDTDTQYF. CDR3 DNA sequence: TGCGCCAGCAGCGGCCGGGACAGGGACACAGATACGCAGTATTTT.

The chain combines TRBV7-9 with TRBJ2-1; 7 nucleotides line up with TRBD2. Germline CDR1 reads SEHNR; CDR2 reads FQNEAQ (reference sequence). CDR3 length: 15 amino acids. With 6 bases clipped from V and 5 bases from J, the junction kept 10 bases outside the gene matches. The CDR3 sequence is CASSTTGTINNEQFF. The CDR3 nucleotides are TGTGCCAGCAGTACGACCGGGACTATCAACAATGAGCAGTTCTTC.

This clonotype appeared a few times. V and J are TRBV5-1 and TRBJ2-1, with D perhaps TRBD2 (5 bases). The germline gives CDR1 SGHRS, CDR2 YFSETQ. This CDR3 contains 14 residues. V dropped 0 bases and J dropped 10 bases, with 14 bases sitting between them. The CDR3 DNA follows: TGCGCCAGCAGCTTGGGGGCGCCGAGGAGGGAGCAGTTCTTC. Its translation: CASSLGAPRREQFF.

The chain couples TRBV10-3 to TRBJ2-1; either TRBD1 or TRBD2 may fit D (6 bases each). V was shortened by 7 bases and J by 5 bases, with 15 bases between the two germline ends. The CDR3 is 14 residues long. CDR1 is ENHRY and CDR2 is SYGVKD in the germline V gene. The CDR3 region is CAIKGGVEDNEQFF. In nucleotides, the CDR3 is TGTGCCATCAAGGGGGGAGTTGAGGACAATGAGCAGTTCTTC.

The table lists this clonotype with a few counts. This chain connects TRBV7-2 to TRBJ2-7; unclear D gene. The V end was cut by 5 bases, the J end by 3 bases, with 8 bases between. The CDR3 consists of 12 residues. The germline V gene encodes CDR1 SGHTA and CDR2 FQGNSA. The CDR3 spells CASSRPLYEQYF. DNA for the CDR3: TGTGCCAGCAGCCGGCCACTCTACGAGCAGTACTTC.

The gene calls are TRBV6-1 and TRBJ2-5; possible D gene TRBD1, 5 bases. This CDR3 is 15 amino acids long. CDR1 is MNHNS and CDR2 is SASEGT in the germline V gene. V gave up 6 bases and J gave up 1 base, with 15 bases separating them. As DNA, the CDR3 is TGTGCCAGCAGGATGCAAGCAGGGATCCAAGAGACCCAGTACTTC. Encoded protein: CASRMQAGIQETQYF.

The table lists this clonotype with many counts. The gene calls are TRBV12-3 or TRBV12-4 and TRBJ2-1; 9 bases map to TRBD1. J lost 16 bases, V lost 2 bases, and 9 bases had no gene match. There are 13 residues in the CDR3. The CDR3 spells CASSLTTGTGSFF. CDR3 sequence (DNA): TGTGCCAGCAGTTTAACTACCGGGACAGGGTCTTTCTTC.

This clonotype was recorded a few times. The gene calls are TRBV5-1 and TRBJ2-1; TRBD2 aligns across 8 bases. The CDR3 loop spans 16 amino acids. The germline gives CDR1 SGHRS, CDR2 YFSETQ. The V and J ends lost 2 bases and 3 bases, in that order; junction bases with no gene match: 7. CDR3 loop: CASSLLLAGLYNEQFF. The CDR3, as DNA: TGCGCCAGCAGCTTATTGCTAGCGGGCCTCTACAATGAGCAGTTCTTC.

This clonotype was picked up a small number of times. The CDR3 coding sequence is TGTGCCAGCGGCCGTGCCAGCCTCTCCTACAATGAGCAGTTCTTC. As protein: CASGRASLSYNEQFF. The J gene is TRBJ2-1, the V gene TRBV12-3 or TRBV12-4, with no clear D. The CDR3 runs 15 residues. V was shortened by 8 bases and J by 0 bases, with 14 bases between the two germline ends.

This clonotype was detected many times. The chain combines TRBV7-2 with TRBJ2-7; D is ambiguous. This CDR3 is 13 amino acids long. V lost 2 bases to trimming and J lost 1 base, with 6 bases between them. CDR1 SGHTA and CDR2 FQGNSA come from the germline V gene. DNA of the CDR3: TGTGCCAGCAGCTTACCAGCGTCCTACGAGCAGTACTTC. It is translated as CASSLPASYEQYF.